The subject of this entry is one T cell receptor beta chain. The antigen is unknown. The germline V gene encodes CDR1 LNHDA and CDR2 SQIVND (reference sequence). V lost 5 bases, J lost 7 bases, and 10 bases stayed unmatched. The CDR3 totals 14 residues. These data belong to a study of cytomegalovirus exposure and HLA in healthy donors. The primer mix had 60 Vbeta and 13 Jbeta primers. Only in-frame clones appear in the TCRdb table, and some are missing; sequencing was by immunoSEQ multiplex PCR. The repertoire holds roughly 170,000 clones, more than 60% seen once, with 1.2% to 1.5% in the top ten. Overall study results and limits: TCR beta V segments were, for the most part, productive about 87% or about 30% of the time in an earlier analysis. According to a later analysis, most TCR beta chains associated with CMV appeared HLA-restricted. Further analysis, carried out later, found HLA-associated TCR beta chains more clonally expanded than equally common other chains.

The sequenced material came from PBMCs. The rearrangement uses TRBV19 and TRBJ2-7, with 8 bases that match TRBD1. The TCR comes from a woman aged 25-40 years in good health and CMV-seropositive. CDR3 protein: CASSRPTGAGEQYF. The CDR3 DNA reads as TGTGCCAGTAGTCGTCCGACAGGGGCTGGGGAGCAGTACTTC.